These 13 T cell receptor beta chains came from one sample sequenced in a study of regulatory T cells in long-lasting Graves disease. Arm-PCR of CDR3 regions and iRepertoire HTBI primers were the basis on which TCR beta libraries were built. TCRdb called the multiplex PCR reads again in MiXCR, with one record for every CDR3 protein. The top ten clones hold 12% of a sample with 450,000 to 600,000 distinct CDR3 sequences, 16% of them seen once. Time point defined: newly diagnosed GD, antithyroid drugs for less than 3 months. The TCR library was prepared using RNA isolated from PBMCs. This sample also appeared in a second study, on T cells in Graves' hyperthyroidism and ophthalmopathy.

The starting material was peripheral blood mononuclear cells (PBMCs), obtained at new diagnosis, from a patient treated with antithyroid drugs. These receptors came from a middle-aged man with Graves disease.

Ten or more counts support this clonotype. The chain links TRBV5-1 to TRBJ2-3; 7 bases map to TRBD2. The CDR3 is 18 residues long. Trimming removed 0 bases from V and 5 bases from J; junction bases left unmatched: 15. Looked up from germline, CDR1 is SGHRS and CDR2 is YFSETQ. The CDR3 reads CASSLVRQGGRSGDTQYF. The CDR3 nucleotides are TGCGCCAGCAGCTTGGTCCGGCAGGGAGGGAGAAGCGGAGATACGCAGTATTTT. Variable domain in full (rest from reference TRBV5-1 and TRBJ2-3): KAGVTQTPRYLIKTRGQQVTLSCSPISGHRSVSWYQQTPGQGLQFLFEYFSETQRNKGNFPGRFSGRQFSNSRSEMNVSTLELGDSALYLCASSLVRQGGRSGDTQYFGPGTRLTVL.

The sample holds many counts of this clonotype. This sequence joins TRBV11-2 and TRBJ2-7; D uncertain. This CDR3 contains 13 residues. The V gene lost 2 bases and the J gene lost 3 bases, with 8 bases spanning the gap. Germline CDR1 reads SGHAT; CDR2 reads FQNNGV. In DNA, the CDR3 is TGTGCCAGCAGCTTATCTGTAAACTACGAGCAGTACTTC. It encodes CASSLSVNYEQYF. Complete variable domain (other parts from reference TRBV11-2 and TRBJ2-7): EAGVAQSPRYKIIEKRQSVAFWCNPISGHATLYWYQQILGQGPKLLIQFQNNGVVDDSQLPKDRFSAERLKGVDSTLKIQPAKLEDSAVYLCASSLSVNYEQYFGPGTRLTVT.

This clonotype was recorded many times. The rearrangement joins TRBV10-3 to TRBJ2-3; perhaps TRBD1 as D (5 bases). CDR1 ENHRY and CDR2 SYGVKD come from the germline V gene. This CDR3 has 14 amino acids. Trimming stripped 10 bases from V and 0 bases from J, with 14 bases between. This CDR3 reads CATQGRSSTDTQYF. CDR3 DNA: TGTGCCACCCAGGGCAGGTCTAGCACAGATACGCAGTATTTT.

This chain connects TRBV14 to TRBJ2-4, with TRBD1 identical over 7 bases. The CDR3 runs to 16 residues. Germline-derived CDR1 and CDR2 are SGHDN and FVKESK. The V segment lost 5 bases and the J segment 0 bases; nucleotides outside the gene matches: 7. This chain's CDR3 is CASSGQVPLAKNIQYF. In nucleotides, the CDR3 is TGTGCCAGCAGCGGACAGGTCCCGCTAGCCAAAAACATTCAGTACTTC.

This clonotype was seen a few times. The chain couples TRBV5-1 to TRBJ2-3; 9 nucleotides agree with TRBD2. Germline CDR1 SGHRS, CDR2 YFSETQ. The V segment lost 2 bases and the J segment 2 bases; nucleotides outside the gene matches: 6. This CDR3 is 16 amino acids long. The CDR3 DNA reads as TGCGCCAGCAGCTTTCCCTTAGCGGGAGCCACAGATACGCAGTATTTT. The encoded protein is CASSFPLAGATDTQYF.

This clonotype was detected ten times or more. This sequence joins TRBV7-2 and TRBJ2-7; D is unclear. V was trimmed by 2 bases and J by 1 base, leaving 9 bases between them. CDR3 length equals 14 residues. Per germline, CDR1 SGHTA and CDR2 FQGNSA. CDR3 coding DNA: TGTGCCAGCAGCTTATCCGGCAAATCCTACGAGCAGTACTTC. Protein: CASSLSGKSYEQYF.

This clonotype was seen ten or more times. This chain uses TRBV11-2 with TRBJ2-3; the match to TRBD2 covers 11 bases. This CDR3 is 19 amino acids long. Germline V gene data show CDR1 as SGHAT and CDR2 as FQNNGV. Trimming removed 1 base from V and 0 bases from J; junction bases left unmatched: 9. The CDR3 nucleotides read TGTGCCAGCAGCTTAGCCCCCGGGACTAGCGGTGCTAGCACAGATACGCAGTATTTT. It translates to CASSLAPGTSGASTDTQYF.

This clonotype turned up a few times. A junction boundary mismatches the germline segment, possibly from a read error. The chain couples TRBV7-9 to TRBJ2-7; 9 bases align to TRBD1. CDR3 length equals 14 residues. CDR1 is SEHNR and CDR2 is FQNEAQ in the germline V gene (reference sequence). Written as DNA, the CDR3 is TGTGCCGGCAGCCCGCAGGACAGGGGCTACGAGCAGTACTTC. This codes for CAGSPQDRGYEQYF.

This clonotype has at least ten counts. This chain joins TRBV5-8 and TRBJ2-3, with 11 bases identical to TRBD2. Germline V gene lookup returns CDR1 SGHTS and CDR2 YDEGEE. The trim removed 4 bases at V and 4 bases at J, leaving 14 bases unmatched. The CDR3 consists of 18 residues. CDR3 DNA sequence: TGTGCCAGCAGCCCAGGGACTAGCGGCCCACCATCCCCAGATACGCAGTATTTT. Translation: CASSPGTSGPPSPDTQYF.

A word on this clonotype: A read error may account for a junction end that differs from germline. The CDR3 loop reads CASSQGGTNPLLEAF. The CDR3 DNA sequence: TGTGCCAGCAGCCAAGGTGGGACGAACCCCCTATTAGAAGCCTTC. This rearrangement joins TRBV16 to TRBJ2-7; TRBD1 or TRBD2 may be the D gene (5 bases each). The CDR3 covers 15 residues. The germline V gene has CDR1 KGHSY and CDR2 FQNENV.

The V gene is TRBV28, the J gene TRBJ2-1, with TRBD2 matching 14 bases. V was pared by 3 bases and J by 4 bases, with 5 bases of the junction left unmatched. This CDR3 is built from 17 residues. Germline CDR1 is MDHEN and CDR2 is SYDVKM. CDR3 loop: CASSLPGLAGDYNEQFF. CDR3 bases: TGTGCCAGCAGTTTGCCGGGACTAGCGGGAGATTACAATGAGCAGTTCTTC.

This sequence joins TRBV10-3 and TRBJ2-3; no definite D call. CDR3 length: 15 residues. Germline loops: CDR1 ENHRY, CDR2 SYGVKD. The V end was cut by 4 bases, the J end by 1 base, with 12 bases between. The CDR3 coding sequence is TGTGCCATCAGTGTGGGCGGTTCGGGCACAGATACGCAGTATTTT. It encodes CAISVGGSGTDTQYF.

The table lists this clonotype with a few counts. The chain has TRBV5-5 and TRBJ1-5; possibly TRBD1 for D (5 bases). Germline CDR1 reads SGHKS; CDR2 reads YYEKEE (reference sequence). Trimming left V 7 bases short and J 7 bases short, with 15 bases between. There are 13 residues in the CDR3. In nucleotides, the CDR3 is TGTGCCAGCGTCAGGGAAATCGGGCAGCCCCAGCATTTT. This translates into CASVREIGQPQHF.